What follows are 9 T cell receptor beta chains derived from one specimen sequenced in a study of beta chain features in type 1 diabetes. General observations from the study: TCRB CDR3 length was moderately but significantly reduced in all four CD4+ subsets of Type 1 diabetes patients.

Isolated RNA was reverse transcribed in full, so expressed TCRB transcripts were sequenced. Method: immunoSEQ multiplex PCR; TCRdb's copy keeps in-frame clones and lacks some. The table shows around 160,000 clones, with 6.5% to 10% occurring only once. No antigen has been assigned to these receptors. The sample taken for sequencing was central memory CD4+ T cells from blood. These TCRs come from a young woman with type 1 diabetes.

This clone appeared a few times. The chain recombines TRBV30 with TRBJ2-1; 7 nucleotides line up with TRBD2. The germline CDR1 and CDR2 sequences are GTSNPN and SVGIG (reference sequence). The CDR3 extends over 14 amino acids. V trimming: 5 bases; J trimming: 5 bases; junction bases outside the gene matches: 9. The CDR3 DNA reads as TGTGCCTGGGCCATTGGCGGACTAGACAATGAGCAGTTCTTC. The encoded protein is CAWAIGGLDNEQFF.

The chain joins TRBV15 to TRBJ2-5; 9 bases are shared with TRBD1. The CDR3 loop spans 15 amino acids. Per germline, CDR1 LNHNV and CDR2 YYDKDF (reference sequence). Germline trimming cut 1 base from V and 5 bases from J; bases unmatched to any gene: 5. CDR3 sequence reads: CATSRVTGGYETQYF. The DNA for the CDR3 is TGTGCCACCAGCAGAGTCACAGGGGGCTATGAGACCCAGTACTTC.

In this sample, this clone turned up a few times. The chain has TRBV5-8 and TRBJ1-2; no clear D. The V end was cut by 0 bases, the J end by 1 base, with 7 bases between. The CDR3 length is 14 residues. The germline gives CDR1 SGHTS, CDR2 YDEGEE. DNA for the CDR3: TGTGCCAGCAGCTTGGTTCTAATTAACTATGGCTACACCTTC. The encoded protein is CASSLVLINYGYTF.

The chain has TRBV5-1 and TRBJ2-7; a weak D match, TRBD1 (7 bases). The germline V and J ends were trimmed by 2 bases and 0 bases, with 15 bases remaining between them. Per germline, CDR1 SGHRS and CDR2 YFSETQ. The CDR3 runs to 16 residues. CDR3 residues: CASSLGRDSNSYEQYF. CDR3 nucleotide sequence: TGCGCCAGCAGCTTAGGGCGGGACAGCAACTCCTACGAGCAGTACTTC.

The rearrangement uses TRBV10-3 and TRBJ1-5, with 7 positions matching TRBD1. The germline gives CDR1 ENHRY, CDR2 SYGVKD. The ends lost 7 bases at V and 4 bases at J; junction bases unmatched: 4. The CDR3 is made up of 13 amino acids. DNA of the CDR3: TGTGCCATCAAACAGGGGCCAAATCAGCCCCAGCATTTT. It encodes CAIKQGPNQPQHF.

J is TRBJ2-1 and V is TRBV12-2; TRBD1 reflects the table's D call only, with no check against the DNA. TRBV12-2 is noted as a pseudogene. This CDR3 comprises 16 residues. The CDR3 DNA reads TGTGCAAGTCGCTTACGGGACAGGGCATATTGCAATGAGCAGTTCTTC. Protein product: CASRLRDRAYCNEQFF.

The rearrangement joins TRBV27 to TRBJ2-3, with 12 positions matching TRBD2. The CDR3 covers 15 residues. Germline values: CDR1 MNHEY, CDR2 SMNVEV (reference sequence). The V segment lost 5 bases and the J segment 5 bases; nucleotides outside the gene matches: 5. The CDR3 DNA sequence: TGTGCCAGCAGTCGACTAGCGGGAGCGGTAGATACGCAGTATTTT. It codes for CASSRLAGAVDTQYF.

The chain carries TRBV7-2 and TRBJ1-3; unclear D gene. The CDR3 contains 16 residues. V was trimmed by 5 bases and J by 0 bases, leaving 14 bases between them. CDR1 is SGHTA, CDR2 FQGNSA, per germline. Here the CDR3 reads CASSPSSFISGNTIYF. As DNA, the CDR3 is TGTGCCAGCAGCCCGTCTTCTTTTATCTCTGGAAACACCATATATTTT.

This clone was seen many times. The gene calls are TRBV29-1 and TRBJ2-7, with TRBD1 identical over 7 bases. V lost 6 bases to trimming and J lost 0 bases; unmatched junction nucleotides: 5. CDR1 is SQVTM, CDR2 ANQGSEA, per germline. The CDR3 has 13 residues. CDR3 region: CSVRDSLSYEQYF. CDR3 coding DNA: TGCAGCGTCCGGGACAGTCTCTCCTACGAGCAGTACTTC.